This is a list of T cell receptor beta chains from one sample in a study of identical twins. TCRdb fed the 5' RACE reads into MiXCR, producing one record per CDR3 protein. The table lists roughly 720,000 distinct CDR3 sequences, 15% to 20% of them singletons. These records were also assigned to another study, of T cells expressing NK-cell markers.

Sample: PBMCs. The receptor set was obtained from a woman younger than 35 in good health. Both conserved end residues are part of each CDR3. The D gene is left open where the match is weak. Clone size is stated in some rows and not others, as once, few, many or a class when expanded.

abundance: -; len: 13; j_gene: TRBJ2-7; v_gene: TRBV12-3/TRBV12-4; d_gene: -; CDR3aa: CASRAGTYYEQYF; CDR3nt: TGTGCCAGCAGGGCCGGGACTTACTACGAGCAGTACTTC
abundance: -; len: 11; j_gene: TRBJ2-3; v_gene: TRBV20-1; d_gene: -; CDR3aa: CSAAGTDTQYF; CDR3nt: TGCAGTGCGGCGGGCACAGATACGCAGTATTTT
abundance: few; len: 13; j_gene: TRBJ2-5; v_gene: TRBV7-2; d_gene: -; CDR3aa: CASSLSMGETQYF; CDR3nt: TGTGCCAGCAGCTTATCGATGGGGGAGACCCAGTACTTC
abundance: few; len: 13; j_gene: TRBJ1-1; v_gene: TRBV12-3/TRBV12-4; d_gene: TRBD1; CDR3aa: CASNPDRATEAFF; CDR3nt: TGTGCCAGCAACCCGGACAGGGCGACTGAAGCTTTCTTT
abundance: few; len: 16; j_gene: TRBJ2-3; v_gene: TRBV12-3/TRBV12-4; d_gene: -; CDR3aa: CASTLSLWGPPDTQYF; CDR3nt: TGTGCCAGCACCTTATCATTATGGGGACCCCCAGATACGCAGTATTTT
abundance: -; len: 18; j_gene: TRBJ2-1; v_gene: TRBV11-1; d_gene: -; CDR3aa: CASSLIQGFIGKNNEQFF; CDR3nt: TGTGCCAGCAGCCTAATACAGGGTTTCATAGGAAAGAACAATGAGCAGTTCTTC
abundance: few; len: 15; j_gene: TRBJ1-2; v_gene: TRBV7-8; d_gene: -; CDR3aa: CASSLGGAFGYGYTF; CDR3nt: TGTGCCAGCAGCTTAGGAGGGGCGTTCGGGTATGGCTACACCTTC
abundance: few; len: 16; j_gene: TRBJ1-1; v_gene: TRBV25-1; d_gene: -; CDR3aa: CASNPRGRGMNTEAFF; CDR3nt: TGTGCCAGCAACCCCCGGGGGCGAGGGATGAACACTGAAGCTTTCTTT
abundance: few; len: 17; j_gene: TRBJ2-7; v_gene: TRBV7-9; d_gene: -; CDR3aa: CASSLDGLGVSSYEQYF; CDR3nt: TGTGCCAGCAGCTTAGACGGTTTAGGGGTGAGCTCCTACGAGCAGTACTTC
abundance: -; len: 13; j_gene: TRBJ1-6; v_gene: TRBV7-9; d_gene: -; CDR3aa: CATGGFSDSPLHF; CDR3nt: TGTGCCACCGGGGGTTTTAGCGATTCACCCCTCCACTTT
abundance: -; len: 14; j_gene: TRBJ1-2; v_gene: TRBV5-6; d_gene: -; CDR3aa: CASSLSMSNYGYTF; CDR3nt: TGTGCCAGCAGCTTGAGCATGTCCAACTATGGCTACACCTTC
abundance: few; len: 14; j_gene: TRBJ2-1; v_gene: TRBV5-1; d_gene: -; CDR3aa: CASKLQGLNNEQFF; CDR3nt: TGCGCCAGCAAATTACAGGGACTTAACAATGAGCAGTTCTTC
abundance: -; len: 15; j_gene: TRBJ2-5; v_gene: TRBV24-1; d_gene: TRBD1; CDR3aa: CATSDSGQGGETQYF; CDR3nt: TGTGCCACCAGTGATTCGGGACAGGGAGGGGAGACCCAGTACTTC
abundance: many; len: 14; j_gene: TRBJ2-5; v_gene: TRBV20-1; d_gene: TRBD2; CDR3aa: CSARLAGVQETQYF; CDR3nt: TGCAGTGCTAGACTAGCGGGGGTTCAAGAGACCCAGTACTTC